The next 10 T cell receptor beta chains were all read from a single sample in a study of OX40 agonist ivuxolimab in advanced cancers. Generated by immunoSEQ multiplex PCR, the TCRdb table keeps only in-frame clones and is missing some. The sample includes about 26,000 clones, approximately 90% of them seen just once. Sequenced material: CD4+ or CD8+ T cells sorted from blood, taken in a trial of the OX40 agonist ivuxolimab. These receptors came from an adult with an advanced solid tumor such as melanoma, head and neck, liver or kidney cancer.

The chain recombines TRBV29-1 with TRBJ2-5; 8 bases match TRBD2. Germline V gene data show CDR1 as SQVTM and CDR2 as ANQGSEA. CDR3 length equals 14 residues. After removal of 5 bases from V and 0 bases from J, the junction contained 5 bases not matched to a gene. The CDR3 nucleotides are TGCAGCGTTCGGGGCGGGGGGTACCAAGAGACCCAGTACTTC. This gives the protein CSVRGGGYQETQYF.

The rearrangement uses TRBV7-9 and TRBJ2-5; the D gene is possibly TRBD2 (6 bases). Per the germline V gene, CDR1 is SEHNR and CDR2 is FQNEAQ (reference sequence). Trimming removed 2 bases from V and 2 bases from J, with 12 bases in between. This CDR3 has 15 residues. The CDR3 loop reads CASSLLGGVQETQYF. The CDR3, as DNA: TGTGCCAGCAGCTTATTGGGGGGAGTTCAAGAGACCCAGTACTTC.

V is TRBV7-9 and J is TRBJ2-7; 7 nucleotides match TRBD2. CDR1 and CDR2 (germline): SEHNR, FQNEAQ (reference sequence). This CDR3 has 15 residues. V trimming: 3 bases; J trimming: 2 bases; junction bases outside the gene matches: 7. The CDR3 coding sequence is TGTGCCAGCAGCTTTGGCGGGAGACCTACCTACGAGCAGTACTTC. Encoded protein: CASSFGGRPTYEQYF.

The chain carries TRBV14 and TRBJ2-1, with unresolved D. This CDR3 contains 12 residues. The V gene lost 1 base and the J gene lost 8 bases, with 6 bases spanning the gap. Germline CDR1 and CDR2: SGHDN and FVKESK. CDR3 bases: TGTGCCAGCAGCCAAGTACCCTATGAGCAGTTCTTC. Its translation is CASSQVPYEQFF. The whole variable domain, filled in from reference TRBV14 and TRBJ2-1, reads EAGVTQFPSHSVIEKGQTVTLRCDPISGHDNLYWYRRVMGKEIKFLLHFVKESKQDESGMPNNRFLAERTGGTYSTLKVQPAELEDSGVYFCASSQVPYEQFFGPGTRLTVL.

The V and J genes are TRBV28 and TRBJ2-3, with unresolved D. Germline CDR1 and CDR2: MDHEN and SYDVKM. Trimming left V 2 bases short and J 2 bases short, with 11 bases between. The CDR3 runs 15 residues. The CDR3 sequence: CASSLLQEFTDTQYF. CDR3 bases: TGTGCCAGCAGTTTACTCCAGGAATTCACAGATACGCAGTATTTT.

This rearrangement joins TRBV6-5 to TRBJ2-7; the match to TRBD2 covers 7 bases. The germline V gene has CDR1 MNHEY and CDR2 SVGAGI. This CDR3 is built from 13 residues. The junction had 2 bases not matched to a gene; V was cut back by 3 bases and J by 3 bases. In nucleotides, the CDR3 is TGTGCCAGCAGTTATGGACTAGGCTACGAGCAGTACTTC. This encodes CASSYGLGYEQYF.

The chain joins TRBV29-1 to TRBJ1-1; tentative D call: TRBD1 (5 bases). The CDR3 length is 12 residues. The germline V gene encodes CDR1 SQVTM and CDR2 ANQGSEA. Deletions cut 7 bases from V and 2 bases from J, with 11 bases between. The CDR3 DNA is TGCAGCGCCCGGACACTTAACACTGAAGCTTTCTTT. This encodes CSARTLNTEAFF.

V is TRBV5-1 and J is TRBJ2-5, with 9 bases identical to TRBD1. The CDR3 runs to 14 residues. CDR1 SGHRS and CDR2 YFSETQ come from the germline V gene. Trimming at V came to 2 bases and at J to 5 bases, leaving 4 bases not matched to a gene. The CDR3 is CASSFRTGVETQYF. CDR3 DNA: TGCGCCAGCAGCTTCAGGACAGGGGTGGAGACCCAGTACTTC.

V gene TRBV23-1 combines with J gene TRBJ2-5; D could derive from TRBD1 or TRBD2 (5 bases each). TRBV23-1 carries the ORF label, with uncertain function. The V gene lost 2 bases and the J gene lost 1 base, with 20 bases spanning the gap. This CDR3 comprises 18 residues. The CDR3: CASSQTPTTGRIQETQYF. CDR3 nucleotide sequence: TGCGCCAGCAGTCAAACGCCAACCACGGGACGGATCCAAGAGACCCAGTACTTC.

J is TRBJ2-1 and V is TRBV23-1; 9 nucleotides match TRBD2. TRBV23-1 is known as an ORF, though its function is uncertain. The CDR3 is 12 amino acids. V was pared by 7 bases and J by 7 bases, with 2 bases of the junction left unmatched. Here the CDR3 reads CASMTSGNEQFF. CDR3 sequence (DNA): TGCGCCAGCATGACTAGCGGAAATGAGCAGTTCTTC.